The clone carrying this T cell receptor beta chain turned up a few times. Its specificity is not known. The data originate from a study of cytotoxic CD8 clonotypes in ibrutinib-treated CLL. Study as a whole: The subjects consisted of roughly ten relapsed/refractory and roughly 15 treatment-naive individuals, with some 18 IGHV unmutated.

CDR1 is MNHEY, CDR2 SVGAGI, per germline. The CDR3 contains 12 residues. The germline V and J ends were trimmed by 2 bases and 8 bases, with 9 bases remaining between them. Investigators sought sequencing depths of between 1 in 200,000 and 1 in 1 million T cells. Produced via immunoSEQ multiplex PCR; TCRdb's table is partial and in-frame only. The sample contains some 120,000 clones, 80% to 90% of which appear only once. Study outcomes and limitations: Baseline clonality exceeded age-matched healthy donors and tracked circulating CD8+ T-cell counts.

The chain employs TRBV6-5 and TRBJ1-2; D unresolved. Sample: PBMCs, taken after 24 months of ibrutinib treatment. This clonotype originated in a human donor with chronic lymphocytic leukemia. The CDR3 nucleotides are TGTGCCAGCAGTTACGAGGGAGACGGCTACACCTTC. This translates into CASSYEGDGYTF.